Shown below are 29 T cell receptor beta chains from a single sample sequenced in a study of blood T cell repertoires in COVID-19 (dated by TCRdb to 2020 to 2021). Library preparation was by the immunoSEQ multiplex PCR assay. TCRdb re-hosts the immuneACCESS table, in-frame sequences only. Its copies lack some clones; in the studies checked, an unresolved V gene accounts for under half of them, and the cause for the rest is not known. A total of more than 200,000 clones appear in this sample, about nine tenths of them only once. The ten largest clones add up to 4% to 4.5% of the sample. Sequencing was done on a sample of peripheral blood. These receptors originate from a man aged 50 to 60 with acute or convalescent COVID-19.

CDR3 coding DNA: TGTGCCAGCAGTCCCACCAGGGTCTATGGCTACACCTTC. This codes for CASSPTRVYGYTF. The chain couples TRBV12-3 or TRBV12-4 to TRBJ1-2, with D tentatively TRBD1 (5 bases). The CDR3 contains 13 residues. Trimming took 5 bases from V and 4 from J, leaving 11 bases between them.

This clone has only one observation. The chain has TRBV3-1 (or the pseudogene TRBV3-2) and TRBJ1-2, with 7 nucleotides matching TRBD1. The CDR3 is made up of 12 amino acids. CDR1 is LGHDT and CDR2 is YNNKEL in the germline V gene (reference sequence). V shed 11 bases and J 2 bases; nucleotides not matched to a gene: 5. CDR3 coding DNA: TGTGCCGTCCAAGGGGGCAACTATGGCTACACCTTC. The encoded protein is CAVQGGNYGYTF.

This sequence joins TRBV7-9 and TRBJ1-2; D might be TRBD1 (6 bases). The CDR3 runs to 16 residues. Deletions cut 5 bases from V and 1 base from J, with 17 bases between. In germline, CDR1 is SEHNR, CDR2 FQNEAQ (reference sequence). The CDR3 sequence is CASSPSGVFRNYGYTF. The CDR3 region has the DNA TGTGCCAGCAGCCCATCAGGGGTCTTCCGTAACTATGGCTACACCTTC.

This clone showed up just once. The chain joins TRBV21-1 to TRBJ2-1; the table gives TRBD2 as D, unverified against the DNA. TRBV21-1 is assigned pseudogene status. The CDR3 totals 16 residues. CDR3 coding DNA: TGTGCCAGCAGCAAAGCCCTAGCGGGGGAAGACAATGAGCAGTTCTTC. Its translation is CASSKALAGEDNEQFF.

This CDR3 is CASSPGTGNYNSPLHF. The CDR3 bases are TGTGCCAGCTCACCAGGGACAGGGAACTATAATTCACCCCTCCACTTT. This chain connects TRBV18 to TRBJ1-6; 9 bases line up with TRBD1. This CDR3 is built from 16 residues. V gave up 2 bases and J gave up 3 bases; unmatched junction bases: 2. Germline V gene lookup returns CDR1 KGHSH and CDR2 LQKENI.

J is TRBJ1-1 and V is TRBV19; D is undetermined. The CDR3 runs to 14 residues. V lost 2 bases and J 1 base, leaving 8 bases between the germline ends. Germline CDR1 reads LNHDA; CDR2 reads SQIVND (reference sequence). The CDR3 DNA sequence: TGTGCCAGTAGTATAAACAGAAGGAACACTGAAGCTTTCTTT. It yields the protein CASSINRRNTEAFF.

J is TRBJ1-1 and V is TRBV19, with unresolved D. The CDR3 spans 14 residues. Per germline, CDR1 LNHDA and CDR2 SQIVND (reference sequence). Trimming left V 3 bases short and J 3 bases short, with 11 bases between. CDR3 sequence: CASSMHGYYTEAFF. DNA for the CDR3: TGTGCCAGTAGTATGCACGGTTACTACACTGAAGCTTTCTTT.

The rearrangement links TRBV2 to TRBJ1-5, with 10 bases identical to TRBD1. CDR1 SNHLY and CDR2 FYNNEI come from the germline V gene. The V segment lost 10 bases and the J segment 4 bases; nucleotides outside the gene matches: 7. CDR3 length equals 14 residues. The CDR3 nucleotides read TGTGCCACCAACCGGGACAGGGGAAATCAGCCCCAGCATTTT. Translation gives CATNRDRGNQPQHF. The full variable domain, with the rest looked up from reference TRBV2 and TRBJ1-5, is EPEVTQTPSHQVTQMGQEVILRCVPISNHLYFYWYRQILGQKVEFLVSFYNNEISEKSEIFDDQFSVERPDGSNFTLKIRSTKLEDSAMYFCATNRDRGNQPQHFGDGTRLSIL.

The rearrangement joins TRBV5-5 to TRBJ1-1; D is possibly TRBD1 (5 bases). The CDR3 has 13 residues. Trimming pared 5 bases from V and 3 bases from J, leaving 11 bases between. Germline CDR1 SGHKS, CDR2 YYEKEE (reference sequence). The CDR3 sequence: CASSPAGHTEAFF. CDR3 coding DNA: TGTGCCAGCAGTCCCGCGGGGCACACTGAAGCTTTCTTT.

This rearrangement joins TRBV21-1 to TRBJ1-2; the table assigns TRBD1, which was not confirmed against the DNA. TRBV21-1 is a recognized pseudogene. This CDR3 has 16 residues. The CDR3: CASSKDSGTGFRGYTF. The CDR3 DNA sequence: TGTGCCAGCAGCAAAGACTCCGGGACAGGGTTCCGCGGCTACACCTTC.

This chain links TRBV2 with TRBJ2-7; 8 nucleotides line up with TRBD2. The CDR3 runs to 15 residues. The V gene end was trimmed by 6 bases and the J gene end by 2 bases; junction bases not matched to a gene: 9. CDR1 and CDR2 (germline): SNHLY, FYNNEI. The CDR3 loop reads CASRGGGTSPYEQYF. The CDR3 nucleotides are TGTGCCAGCAGGGGCGGGGGGACGTCTCCCTACGAGCAGTACTTC.

This clone came up a few times. The J gene is TRBJ1-5, the V gene TRBV10-3; unclear D gene. CDR3 length: 12 amino acids. Germline CDR1 and CDR2: ENHRY and SYGVKD. V was clipped by 11 bases and J by 5 bases, with 13 bases between them. DNA of the CDR3: TGTGCCGCCGGGGATACCGATCAGCCCCAGCATTTT. Amino acid sequence: CAAGDTDQPQHF.

The V and J genes are TRBV6-6 and TRBJ1-3, with 11 bases that match TRBD1. Losses at the gene ends were 5 bases for V and 4 bases for J; bases not matched to a gene: 7. CDR1 and CDR2 (germline): MNHNY, SVGAGI (reference sequence). This CDR3 spans 16 amino acids. CDR3 in amino acids: CASSGQGASGGNTIYF. CDR3 sequence (DNA): TGTGCCAGCAGTGGACAGGGGGCATCGGGCGGAAACACCATATATTTT.

The rearrangement links TRBV5-6 to TRBJ1-4; D possibly corresponds to TRBD1 (6 bases). Trimming took off 0 bases at V and 7 bases at J, with 10 bases between the two ends. CDR1 SGHDT and CDR2 YYEEEE come from the germline V gene. The CDR3 runs to 14 residues. The CDR3 region has the DNA TGTGCCAGCAGCTTGGGGGGGCGAGGTGAAAAACTGTTTTTT. Translation: CASSLGGRGEKLFF.

V and J are TRBV19 and TRBJ1-2; no clear D gene. V lost 2 bases and J 6 bases, leaving 19 bases between the germline ends. CDR1 is LNHDA and CDR2 is SQIVND in the germline V gene (reference sequence). The CDR3 totals 16 residues. For the CDR3, the DNA is TGTGCCAGTAGTATAAGAAAGGAAGGGTGGGGAGATGGCTACACCTTC. Translation: CASSIRKEGWGDGYTF.

A note on this clone: The identical CDR3 is also encoded by other nucleotide sequences in the sample. V gene TRBV3-1 (or the pseudogene TRBV3-2) combines with J gene TRBJ1-2; D not resolved. Germline-derived CDR1 and CDR2 are LGHDT and YNNKEL (reference sequence). The CDR3 covers 14 residues. V lost 0 bases to trimming and J lost 2 bases, with 7 bases between them. Here the CDR3 DNA reads TGTGCCAGCAGCCAAGAGGGAGCAAACTATGGCTACACCTTC. It translates to CASSQEGANYGYTF.

The V call is TRBV6-1, the J call TRBJ2-7; 11 nucleotides line up with TRBD2. CDR1 is MNHNS and CDR2 is SASEGT in the germline V gene. The CDR3 has 16 amino acids. V lost 0 bases to trimming and J lost 3 bases; unmatched junction nucleotides: 4. The CDR3 spells CASSEALAGGFYEQYF. CDR3 DNA sequence: TGTGCCAGCAGTGAAGCCCTAGCGGGGGGATTCTACGAGCAGTACTTC.

The chain uses TRBV10-3 and TRBJ2-7; D remains unclear. The V and J ends lost 3 bases and 3 bases respectively, with 9 bases between them. The CDR3 is made up of 13 amino acids. Germline-derived CDR1 and CDR2 are ENHRY and SYGVKD. This chain's CDR3 is CAISDRGDYEQYF. The CDR3 DNA is TGTGCCATCAGTGACAGAGGAGACTACGAGCAGTACTTC.

This sequence joins TRBV5-4 and TRBJ2-1, with a tentative D call TRBD2 (6 bases). The CDR3 is 16 amino acids. V was pared by 1 base and J by 4 bases, with 15 bases between. Germline assignment: CDR1 SGHNT and CDR2 YYREEE (reference sequence). CDR3 in amino acids: CASSLFLDAGYNEQFF. The CDR3 DNA sequence: TGTGCCAGCAGCTTGTTCCTAGATGCGGGGTACAATGAGCAGTTCTTC. Looking up the rest from reference TRBV5-4 and TRBJ2-1 gives the full variable domain: ETGVTQSPTHLIKTRGQQVTLRCSSQSGHNTVSWYQQALGQGPQFIFQYYREEENGRGNFPPRFSGLQFPNYSSELNVNALELDDSALYLCASSLFLDAGYNEQFFGPGTRLTVL.

CDR3 residues: CASSQTGVDTQYF. The CDR3 nucleotides read TGTGCCAGCAGCCAGACAGGGGTAGATACGCAGTATTTT. The chain combines TRBV7-7 with TRBJ2-3; 8 bases agree with TRBD1. With 5 bases clipped from V and 5 bases from J, the junction kept 3 bases outside the gene matches. Germline loops: CDR1 SSHAT, CDR2 FNYEAQ (reference sequence). The CDR3 has 13 residues.

The chain employs TRBV10-1 and TRBJ1-1; possibly TRBD1 for D (6 bases). Trimming removed 4 bases from V and 1 base from J, with 10 bases in between. The CDR3 is made up of 14 amino acids. Per the germline V gene, CDR1 is WNHNN and CDR2 is SYGVQD (reference sequence). The CDR3 DNA reads as TGCGCCAGCAGTGCGGGGACACAGAACACTGAAGCTTTCTTT. Translation: CASSAGTQNTEAFF.

The V call is TRBV7-9, the J call TRBJ2-7, with 10 bases that match TRBD2. CDR3 length: 16 amino acids. Trimming removed 3 bases from V and 9 bases from J; junction bases left unmatched: 14. The germline V gene encodes CDR1 SEHNR and CDR2 FQNEAQ (reference sequence). The CDR3 is CASSFTSGTSPTRQYF. CDR3 coding DNA: TGTGCCAGCAGCTTTACTAGCGGGACCTCTCCTACGAGGCAGTACTTC. The entire variable domain, with the rest obtained from reference TRBV7-9 and TRBJ2-7, is as follows: DTGVSQNPRHKITKRGQNVTFRCDPISEHNRLYWYRQTLGQGPEFLTYFQNEAQLEKSRLLSDRFSAERPKGSFSTLEIQRTEQGDSAMYLCASSFTSGTSPTRQYFGPGTRLTVT.

The gene calls are TRBV28 and TRBJ1-2; D might be TRBD1 (5 bases). CDR3 size: 14 residues. Trimming stripped 1 base from V and 6 bases from J, with 12 bases between. The V gene's germline CDR1 is MDHEN and CDR2 SYDVKM. CDR3 coding DNA: TGTGCCAGCAGTTTATTGGTCGGGGGAAATGGCTACACCTTC. Amino acids: CASSLLVGGNGYTF.

This clone was seen a few times. V usage is TRBV25-1 and J usage is TRBJ1-2, with no clear D. This CDR3 is built from 14 residues. The germline V gene encodes CDR1 MGHDK and CDR2 SYGVNS. V was pared by 7 bases and J by 4 bases, with 16 bases between. In DNA, the CDR3 is TGTGCCAGCAAGTCCCGAACAGTAGGCTATGGCTACACCTTC. It codes for CASKSRTVGYGYTF.

The V call is TRBV6-5, the J call TRBJ1-5, with 10 positions matching TRBD1. With V trimmed by 10 bases and J by 4 bases, 7 bases remained unmatched. CDR1 is MNHEY and CDR2 is SVGAGI in the germline V gene. The CDR3 totals 14 residues. The CDR3 DNA is TGTGCCACCGTGGACAGGGGGGGGAATCAGCCCCAGCATTTT. It translates to CATVDRGGNQPQHF.

The V gene is TRBV18, the J gene TRBJ2-7; 8 bases align to TRBD1. Germline CDR1 reads KGHSH; CDR2 reads LQKENI. This CDR3 has 12 residues. The ends lost 4 bases at V and 7 bases at J; junction bases unmatched: 3. The CDR3 sequence is CASSRTGKEQYF. As DNA, the CDR3 is TGTGCCAGCTCACGGACAGGGAAAGAGCAGTACTTC.

This chain uses TRBV30 with TRBJ1-5; D is unclear. The V gene's germline CDR1 is GTSNPN and CDR2 SVGIG (reference sequence). This CDR3 spans 15 amino acids. Trimming cost V 4 bases and J 15 bases, with 28 bases left between them. The CDR3, as DNA: TGTGCCTGGATCAAGGTCGGAGGGATCTCAATCAGGCGGCATTTT. This codes for CAWIKVGGISIRRHF.

J is TRBJ2-7 and V is TRBV5-4; TRBD1 agrees at 9 bases. Germline V lookup: CDR1 SGHNT, CDR2 YYREEE (reference sequence). V shed 4 bases, J shed 0 bases, and the junction held 5 bases outside the gene matches. The CDR3 covers 15 residues. The CDR3 here is CASSQGQGTSYEQYF. The CDR3 DNA reads TGTGCCAGCAGCCAAGGACAGGGGACCTCCTACGAGCAGTACTTC.

V gene TRBV30 combines with J gene TRBJ1-6; tentative D call: TRBD1 (5 bases). Per germline, CDR1 GTSNPN and CDR2 SVGIG (reference sequence). Trimming removed 5 bases from V and 4 bases from J, with 15 bases in between. The CDR3 contains 15 residues. The CDR3 nucleotides read TGTGCCTGGGCTACGCAGGGACTTTATAATTCACCCCTCCACTTT. As protein: CAWATQGLYNSPLHF.